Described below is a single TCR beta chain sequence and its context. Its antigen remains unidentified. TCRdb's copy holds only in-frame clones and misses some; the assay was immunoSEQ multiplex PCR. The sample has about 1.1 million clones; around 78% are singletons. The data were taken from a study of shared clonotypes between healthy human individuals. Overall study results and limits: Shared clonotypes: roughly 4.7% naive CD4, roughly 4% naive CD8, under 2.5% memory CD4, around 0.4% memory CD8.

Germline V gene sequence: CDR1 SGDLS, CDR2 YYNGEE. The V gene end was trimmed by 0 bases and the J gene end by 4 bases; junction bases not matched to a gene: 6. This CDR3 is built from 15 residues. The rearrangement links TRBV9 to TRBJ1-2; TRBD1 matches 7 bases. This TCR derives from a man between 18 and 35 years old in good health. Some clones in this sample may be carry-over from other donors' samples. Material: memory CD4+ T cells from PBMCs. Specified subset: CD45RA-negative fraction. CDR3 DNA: TGTGCCAGCAGCGTAGCTTTAGGGGGCGGCTATGGCTACACCTTC. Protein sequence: CASSVALGGGYGYTF.